A single sample gave rise to the 22 T cell receptor beta chains below, sequenced in a study of vaccination and CD4 T cells after COVID-19. Antigen specificity for these receptors is unknown. Treatment here: roughly ten-day PBMC culture with coronavirus spike peptide pools or control peptides (ViraFEST assay). An Oncomine TCR Beta short-read assay was used to sequence the DNA from cultured CD4+ T cells. TCRdb re-called the PCR reads with MiXCR, one entry per CDR3 protein. The sample yields around 15,000 distinct CDR3 sequences, 44% seen once. The sample here was CD4+ T cells from blood, cultured in vitro, taken after SARS-CoV-2 vaccination. Source of these receptors: a human donor who had recovered from COVID-19.

This clonotype was detected only a few times. The chain links TRBV7-3 to TRBJ1-6, with D perhaps TRBD1 (5 bases). V lost 2 bases to trimming and J lost 5 bases, with 7 bases between them. CDR3 length: 14 residues. CDR1 and CDR2 from the germline V gene are SGHTA and FQGTGA. CDR3 amino acids: CASSLQGDNSPLHF. In DNA form, the CDR3 reads TGTGCCAGCAGCTTACAGGGCGATAATTCACCCCTCCACTTT.

The genes are TRBV28 and TRBJ2-7; TRBD2 agrees at 12 bases. Germline CDR1 and CDR2: MDHEN and SYDVKM. J was trimmed by 4 bases and V by 2 bases; bases with no gene match: 0. The CDR3 extends over 14 amino acids. For the CDR3, the DNA is TGTGCCAGCAGTTTAACTAGCGGGAGGTACGAGCAGTACTTC. Amino acids: CASSLTSGRYEQYF.

The chain joins TRBV4-3 to TRBJ2-2; D is undetermined. CDR1 and CDR2 from the germline V gene are LGHNA and YSLEER. The CDR3 length is 14 residues. The ends were cut back, 0 bases at V and 6 bases at J, with 8 bases in the middle. The CDR3 nucleotides read TGCGCCAGCAGCCAAGATCCGGCTTCCGGGGAGCTGTTTTTT. As protein: CASSQDPASGELFF.

The V gene is TRBV5-1, the J gene TRBJ2-7; 8 nucleotides line up with TRBD1. The CDR3 is 15 residues long. The ends lost 4 bases at V and 2 bases at J; junction bases unmatched: 8. The germline V gene has CDR1 SGHRS and CDR2 YFSETQ. As DNA, the CDR3 is TGCGCCAGCAGCGGAACAGGGGGACGGGCCTACGAGCAGTACTTC. Amino acid sequence: CASSGTGGRAYEQYF.

The V gene is TRBV28, the J gene TRBJ2-1; 11 nucleotides agree with TRBD2. This CDR3 has 15 amino acids. Germline CDR1 MDHEN, CDR2 SYDVKM. Unmatched junction bases numbered 7, after V lost 5 bases and J lost 7 bases. The CDR3 protein is CASSVTSGRGNEQFF. DNA of the CDR3: TGTGCCAGCAGTGTAACTAGCGGGAGAGGGAATGAGCAGTTCTTC. Full variable domain (remainder filled in from reference TRBV28 and TRBJ2-1): DVKVTQSSRYLVKRTGEKVFLECVQDMDHENMFWYRQDPGLGLRLIYFSYDVKMKEKGDIPEGYSVSREKKERFSLILESASTNQTSMYLCASSVTSGRGNEQFFGPGTRLTVL.

The V gene is TRBV6-5, the J gene TRBJ2-1; D possibly matches TRBD1 or TRBD2 (5 bases each). Germline V gene lookup returns CDR1 MNHEY and CDR2 SVGAGI. The CDR3 is 19 amino acids. V lost 0 bases and J lost 5, with 23 bases in between. This CDR3 is CASSYSIYGRTGTNNEQFF. The CDR3 DNA is TGTGCCAGCAGTTACTCGATCTACGGTCGGACCGGGACCAACAATGAGCAGTTCTTC.

The J gene is TRBJ2-3, the V gene TRBV24-1, with 15 nucleotides matching TRBD2. V shed 2 bases, J shed 0 bases, and the junction held 8 bases outside the gene matches. This CDR3 spans 20 amino acids. Germline V gene sequence: CDR1 KGHDR, CDR2 SFDVKD. DNA of the CDR3: TGTGCCACCAGTGATTCGCCCGGACTAGCGGGGGGGCTTAGCACAGATACGCAGTATTTT. This gives the protein CATSDSPGLAGGLSTDTQYF.

This clonotype was picked up a small number of times. The chain joins TRBV12-3 or TRBV12-4 to TRBJ1-1, with D tentatively TRBD1 (5 bases). Trimming removed 5 bases at V and 5 bases at J, with 15 bases between. The CDR3 totals 14 residues. The chain's CDR3 is CASSPAGGKTEAFF. CDR3 nucleotide sequence: TGTGCCAGCAGTCCCGCGGGGGGGAAAACTGAAGCTTTCTTT.

The chain has TRBV20-1 and TRBJ2-3; D may be TRBD2 (6 bases). From germline, CDR1 is DFQATT and CDR2 SNEGSKA (reference sequence). CDR3 length: 14 residues. The germline V and J ends were trimmed by 1 base and 2 bases, with 10 bases remaining between them. This CDR3 reads CSARAAGITDTQYF. As DNA, the CDR3 is TGCAGTGCTAGAGCGGCGGGAATCACAGATACGCAGTATTTT.

This clonotype was observed a handful of times. The V and J genes are TRBV20-1 and TRBJ1-4; tentative D call: TRBD1 (6 bases). Looked up from germline, CDR1 is DFQATT and CDR2 is SNEGSKA (reference sequence). Trimming pared 5 bases from V and 5 bases from J, leaving 18 bases between. The CDR3 length is 15 residues. The CDR3 region is CSARGQGGTNEKLFF. In nucleotides, the CDR3 is TGCAGTGCTCGGGGCCAAGGGGGGACGAATGAAAAACTGTTTTTT.

The chain links TRBV4-1 to TRBJ2-2; 10 nucleotides match TRBD1. CDR1 MGHRA and CDR2 YSYEKL come from the germline V gene. The V gene end was trimmed by 0 bases and the J gene end by 4 bases; junction bases not matched to a gene: 8. The length of the CDR3 is 18 residues. The CDR3 is CASSQDPRDRGSTGELFF. As DNA, the CDR3 is TGCGCCAGCAGCCAAGATCCTCGGGACAGGGGTTCCACCGGGGAGCTGTTTTTT.

The chain carries TRBV20-1 and TRBJ2-3; D may correspond to TRBD1 or TRBD2 (6 bases each). The CDR3 loop spans 14 amino acids. Germline CDR1 reads DFQATT; CDR2 reads SNEGSKA (reference sequence). V was pared by 5 bases and J by 0 bases, with 12 bases between. CDR3 loop: CSAPRGLSTDTQYF. The CDR3 DNA is TGCAGTGCTCCCCGGGGGCTCAGCACAGATACGCAGTATTTT.

To note about this clonotype: Compared with germline, one end of the junction differs, possibly owing to a read error. The chain is built from TRBV6-1 and TRBJ1-5; D may be TRBD1 (5 bases). This CDR3 is 16 amino acids long. Germline loops: CDR1 MNHNS, CDR2 SASEGT. The CDR3 nucleotides read TGTGCCGGCAGTGAAGATTGGGGCCAGATCGTTCAGCCCCAGCATTTT. It codes for CAGSEDWGQIVQPQHF.

In this sample, this clonotype is medium-sized. At one end, the junction sequence differs from germline, possibly due to a read error. This rearrangement joins TRBV20-1 to TRBJ2-3, with TRBD2 identical over 8 bases. The germline CDR1 and CDR2 sequences are DFQATT and SNEGSKA (reference sequence). This CDR3 has 12 amino acids. The CDR3 spells CSAPSSLAGLHF. The DNA for the CDR3 is TGCAGTGCCCCAAGTTCCCTAGCGGGCCTTCATTTT.

The CDR3 loop is CASSFNSLLNQPQHF. CDR3 coding DNA: TGTGCCAGCAGTTTTAACAGCCTCCTCAATCAGCCCCAGCATTTT. The J gene is TRBJ1-5, the V gene TRBV6-2 or TRBV6-3; D remains unclear. The V and J ends lost 4 bases and 3 bases respectively, with 13 bases between them. The CDR3 has 15 amino acids. In germline, CDR1 is MNHEY, CDR2 SVGEGT.

J is TRBJ1-5 and V is TRBV20-1; maybe TRBD1 (5 bases). Germline values: CDR1 DFQATT, CDR2 SNEGSKA (reference sequence). The V end was cut by 3 bases, the J end by 0 bases, with 9 bases between. This CDR3 is 14 amino acids long. In DNA, the CDR3 is TGCAGTGCTAGTGGGACTTATAGCAATCAGCCCCAGCATTTT. Translating gives CSASGTYSNQPQHF.

Only a few counts were recorded for this clonotype. V gene TRBV7-9 combines with J gene TRBJ1-2, with D possibly matching TRBD1 (5 bases). Germline loops: CDR1 SEHNR, CDR2 FQNEAQ (reference sequence). The length of the CDR3 is 14 residues. Trimming shortened V by 4 bases and J by 6 bases, and 15 bases separated the two germline ends. DNA of the CDR3: TGTGCCAGCAGCTCCAGGGATAGGTTCGATGGCTACACCTTC. Translating gives CASSSRDRFDGYTF.

V usage is TRBV7-2 and J usage is TRBJ2-1; 9 bases are shared with TRBD1. CDR3 length: 13 amino acids. CDR1 and CDR2 (germline): SGHTA, FQGNSA. Trimming cost V 4 bases and J 10 bases; bases outside gene matches: 5. The CDR3 protein is CASSSTGGWEQFF. The CDR3, as DNA: TGTGCCAGCAGCTCCACAGGGGGCTGGGAGCAGTTCTTC.

The CDR3 bases are TGTGCCAGCAGTCCCGGGACTAGCGAGGTCAATGAGCAGTTCTTC. Translating gives CASSPGTSEVNEQFF. This chain connects TRBV6-2 or TRBV6-3 to TRBJ2-1; 10 positions match TRBD2. This CDR3 is built from 15 residues. Unmatched junction bases numbered 7, after V lost 5 bases and J lost 6 bases. Germline V lookup: CDR1 MNHEY, CDR2 SVGEGT.

J is TRBJ2-3 and V is TRBV21-1; TRBD1, the table's D call, was not compared with the DNA. TRBV21-1 is termed a pseudogene. The CDR3 consists of 14 residues. CDR3 region: CASSKVGPTDTQYF. The CDR3 DNA sequence: TGTGCCAGCAGCAAAGTGGGACCCACAGATACGCAGTATTTT.

J is TRBJ2-7 and V is TRBV20-1; 12 bases fit TRBD2. V shed 6 bases, J shed 1 base, and the junction held 4 bases outside the gene matches. CDR1 is DFQATT and CDR2 is SNEGSKA in the germline V gene (reference sequence). CDR3 length equals 14 residues. Here the CDR3 DNA reads TGCAGTGCACTAGCGGGAGGTTATTCCTACGAGCAGTACTTC. It is translated as CSALAGGYSYEQYF.

This chain uses TRBV6-4 with TRBJ2-5, with D unresolved. The CDR3 contains 13 residues. Germline assignment: CDR1 MRHNA and CDR2 SNTAGT. Trimming removed 4 bases from V and 4 bases from J, with 10 bases in between. The CDR3 loop reads CASSVVTGETQYF. CDR3 sequence (DNA): TGTGCCAGCAGTGTTGTTACGGGAGAGACCCAGTACTTC.